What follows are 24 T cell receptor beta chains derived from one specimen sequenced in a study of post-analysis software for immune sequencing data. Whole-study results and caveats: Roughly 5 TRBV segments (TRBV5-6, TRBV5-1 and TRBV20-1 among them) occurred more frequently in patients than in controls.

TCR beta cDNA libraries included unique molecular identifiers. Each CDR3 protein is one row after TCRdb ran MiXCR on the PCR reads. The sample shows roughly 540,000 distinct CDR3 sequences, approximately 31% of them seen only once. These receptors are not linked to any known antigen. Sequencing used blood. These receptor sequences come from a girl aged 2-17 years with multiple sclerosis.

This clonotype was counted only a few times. The CDR3 is CASSREDSEYNEQYF. CDR3 nucleotide sequence: TGCGCCAGCAGCCGAGAGGACTCTGAATACAATGAGCAGTACTTC. The rearrangement uses TRBV4-1 and TRBJ2-7; perhaps TRBD2 as D (5 bases). The CDR3 is made up of 15 amino acids. V was shortened by 4 bases and J by 7 bases, with 20 bases between the two germline ends. Germline V gene data show CDR1 as MGHRA and CDR2 as YSYEKL.

The DNA for the CDR3 is TGTGCCAGCAGTTACTCTGGGGGATTAGCCTACGAGCAGTACTTC. Residues: CASSYSGGLAYEQYF. This chain uses TRBV6-5 with TRBJ2-7; D tentatively reads TRBD1 or TRBD2 (5 bases each). Germline V gene data show CDR1 as MNHEY and CDR2 as SVGAGI. This CDR3 has 15 residues. V lost 0 bases to trimming and J lost 2 bases, with 11 bases between them.

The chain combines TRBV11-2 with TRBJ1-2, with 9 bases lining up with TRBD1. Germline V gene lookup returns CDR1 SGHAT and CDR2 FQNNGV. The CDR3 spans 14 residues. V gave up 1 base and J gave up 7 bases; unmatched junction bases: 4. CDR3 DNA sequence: TGTGCCAGCAGCTTAGCGGGGACAGGGATTGGCTACACCTTC. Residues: CASSLAGTGIGYTF.

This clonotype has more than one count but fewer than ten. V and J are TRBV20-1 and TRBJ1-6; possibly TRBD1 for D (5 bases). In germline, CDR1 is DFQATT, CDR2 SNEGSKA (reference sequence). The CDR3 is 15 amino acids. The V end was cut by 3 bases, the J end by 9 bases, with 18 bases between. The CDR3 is CSARAPGLDFSPLHF. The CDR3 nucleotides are TGCAGTGCTAGGGCTCCAGGGCTGGATTTTTCACCCCTCCACTTT.

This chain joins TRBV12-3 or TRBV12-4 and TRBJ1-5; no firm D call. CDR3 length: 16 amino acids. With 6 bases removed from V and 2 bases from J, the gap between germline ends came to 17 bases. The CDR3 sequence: CASSPAGLSGNQPQHF. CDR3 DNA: TGTGCCAGCAGCCCAGCTGGACTCTCCGGCAATCAGCCCCAGCATTTT.

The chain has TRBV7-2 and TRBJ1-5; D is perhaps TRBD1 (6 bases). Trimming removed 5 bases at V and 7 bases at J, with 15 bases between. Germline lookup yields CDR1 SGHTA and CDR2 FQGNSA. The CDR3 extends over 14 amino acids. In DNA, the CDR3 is TGTGCCAGCAGCCCCGTAGTGGGGGCCCAGCCCCAGCATTTT. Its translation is CASSPVVGAQPQHF.

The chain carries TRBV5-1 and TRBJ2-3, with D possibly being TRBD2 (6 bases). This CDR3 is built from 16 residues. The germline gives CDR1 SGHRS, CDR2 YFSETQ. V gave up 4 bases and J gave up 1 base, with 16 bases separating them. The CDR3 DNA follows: TGCGCCAGCAGCCCCGCCCCCCTAGCGCGCACAGATACGCAGTATTTT. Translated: CASSPAPLARTDTQYF. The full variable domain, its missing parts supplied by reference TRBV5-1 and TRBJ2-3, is KAGVTQTPRYLIKTRGQQVTLSCSPISGHRSVSWYQQTPGQGLQFLFEYFSETQRNKGNFPGRFSGRQFSNSRSEMNVSTLELGDSALYLCASSPAPLARTDTQYFGPGTRLTVL.

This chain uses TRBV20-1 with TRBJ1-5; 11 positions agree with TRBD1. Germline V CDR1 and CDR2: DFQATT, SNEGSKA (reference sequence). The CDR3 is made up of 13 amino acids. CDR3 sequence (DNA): TGCAGGGCCGGGACAGGGGGGGCTCAGCCCCAGCATTTT. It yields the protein CRAGTGGAQPQHF.

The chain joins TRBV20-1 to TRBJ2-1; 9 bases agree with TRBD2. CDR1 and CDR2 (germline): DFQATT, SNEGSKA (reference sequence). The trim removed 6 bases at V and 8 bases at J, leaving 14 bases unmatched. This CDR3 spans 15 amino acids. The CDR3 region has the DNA TGCAGTGCCGCACAGGGGACACGACTAGCGGATGAGCAGTTCTTC. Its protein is CSAAQGTRLADEQFF.

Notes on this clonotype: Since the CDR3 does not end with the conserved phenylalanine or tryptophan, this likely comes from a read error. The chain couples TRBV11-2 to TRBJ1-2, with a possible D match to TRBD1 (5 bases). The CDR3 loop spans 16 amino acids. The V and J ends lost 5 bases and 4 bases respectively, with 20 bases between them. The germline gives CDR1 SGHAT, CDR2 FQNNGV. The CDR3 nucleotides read TGTGCCAGCAGCAGAGACCTTCCCAGCGGGGGCTATGGCTACACCTGC. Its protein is CASSRDLPSGGYGYTC.

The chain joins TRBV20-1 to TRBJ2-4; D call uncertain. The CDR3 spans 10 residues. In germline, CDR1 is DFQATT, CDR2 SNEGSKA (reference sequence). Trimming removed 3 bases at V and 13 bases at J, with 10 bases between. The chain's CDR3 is CSARRREQYF. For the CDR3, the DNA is TGCAGTGCTAGGAGACGAGAGCAGTACTTC.

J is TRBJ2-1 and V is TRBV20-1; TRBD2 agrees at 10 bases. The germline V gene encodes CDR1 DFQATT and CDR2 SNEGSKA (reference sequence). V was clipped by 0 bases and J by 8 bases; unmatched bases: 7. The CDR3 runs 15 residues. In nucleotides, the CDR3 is TGCAGTGCTAGAGATTGGGCTAGCGGGGGTTATGAGCAGTTCTTC. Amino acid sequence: CSARDWASGGYEQFF.

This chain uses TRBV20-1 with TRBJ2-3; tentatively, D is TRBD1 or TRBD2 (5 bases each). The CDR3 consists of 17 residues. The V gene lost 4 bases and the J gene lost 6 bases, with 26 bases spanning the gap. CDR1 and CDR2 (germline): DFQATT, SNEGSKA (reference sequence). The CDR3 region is CSAKKTNRDPNSDTQYF. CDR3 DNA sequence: TGCAGTGCTAAGAAAACCAACCGGGACCCAAATTCCGATACGCAGTATTTT.

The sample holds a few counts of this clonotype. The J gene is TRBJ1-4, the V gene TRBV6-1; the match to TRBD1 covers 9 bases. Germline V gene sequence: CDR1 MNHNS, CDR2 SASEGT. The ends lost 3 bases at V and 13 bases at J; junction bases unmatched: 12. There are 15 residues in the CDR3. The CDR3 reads CASSERGQGTKALFF. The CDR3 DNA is TGTGCCAGCAGTGAGCGGGGACAGGGAACGAAAGCACTGTTTTTT.

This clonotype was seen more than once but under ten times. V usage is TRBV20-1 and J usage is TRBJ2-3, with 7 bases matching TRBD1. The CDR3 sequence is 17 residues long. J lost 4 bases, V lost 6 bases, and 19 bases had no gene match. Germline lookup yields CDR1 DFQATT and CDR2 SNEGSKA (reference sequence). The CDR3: CSARKLPTGFIPDTQYF. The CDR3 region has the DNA TGCAGTGCGCGGAAGCTACCGACAGGGTTTATCCCAGATACGCAGTATTTT.

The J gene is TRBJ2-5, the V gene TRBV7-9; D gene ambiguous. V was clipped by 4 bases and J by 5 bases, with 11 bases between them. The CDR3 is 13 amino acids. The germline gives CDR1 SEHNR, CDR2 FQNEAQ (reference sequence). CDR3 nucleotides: TGTGCCAGCAGCTCACCTCCAAGGGAGACCCAGTACTTC. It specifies CASSSPPRETQYF. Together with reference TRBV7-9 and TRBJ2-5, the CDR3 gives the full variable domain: DTGVSQNPRHKITKRGQNVTFRCDPISEHNRLYWYRQTLGQGPEFLTYFQNEAQLEKSRLLSDRFSAERPKGSFSTLEIQRTEQGDSAMYLCASSSPPRETQYFGPGTRLLVL.

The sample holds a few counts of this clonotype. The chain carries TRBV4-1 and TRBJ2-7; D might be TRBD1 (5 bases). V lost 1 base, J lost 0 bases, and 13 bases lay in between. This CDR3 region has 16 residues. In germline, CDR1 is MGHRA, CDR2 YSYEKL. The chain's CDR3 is CASSQAASRASYEQYF. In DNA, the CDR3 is TGCGCCAGCAGCCAAGCCGCCTCCAGGGCCTCCTACGAGCAGTACTTC.

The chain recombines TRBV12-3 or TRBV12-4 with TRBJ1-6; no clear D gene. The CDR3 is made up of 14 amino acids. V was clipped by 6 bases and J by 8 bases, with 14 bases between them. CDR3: CASRFGRNDSPLHF. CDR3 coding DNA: TGTGCCAGCAGGTTCGGTCGGAATGATTCACCCCTCCACTTT.

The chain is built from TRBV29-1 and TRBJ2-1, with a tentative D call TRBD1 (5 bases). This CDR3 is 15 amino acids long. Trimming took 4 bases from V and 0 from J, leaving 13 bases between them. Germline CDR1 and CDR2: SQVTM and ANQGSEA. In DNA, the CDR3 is TGCAGCGTTGGGACACCTAAGAGCTCCTACAATGAGCAGTTCTTC. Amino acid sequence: CSVGTPKSSYNEQFF.

The CDR3 DNA reads TGTGCCAGCAGCCAAGCGGGACAGTCATTTTTTAGCAATCAGCCCCAGCATTTT. It encodes CASSQAGQSFFSNQPQHF. The chain joins TRBV4-2 to TRBJ1-5; TRBD1 aligns across 7 bases. V lost 1 base, J lost 0 bases, and 9 bases stayed unmatched. This CDR3 comprises 18 residues. Germline CDR1 reads LGHNA; CDR2 reads YNFKEQ.

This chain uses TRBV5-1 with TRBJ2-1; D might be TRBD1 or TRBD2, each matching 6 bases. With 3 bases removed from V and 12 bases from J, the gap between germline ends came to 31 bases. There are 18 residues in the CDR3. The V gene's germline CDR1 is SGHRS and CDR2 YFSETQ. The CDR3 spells CASSSDYGTGTGLGVQFF. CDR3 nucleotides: TGCGCCAGCAGCTCGGACTATGGAACAGGGACGGGGTTAGGCGTGCAGTTCTTC.

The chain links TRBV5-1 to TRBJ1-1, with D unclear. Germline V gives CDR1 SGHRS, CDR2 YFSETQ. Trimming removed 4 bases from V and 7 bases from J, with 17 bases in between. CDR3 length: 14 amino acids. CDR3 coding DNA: TGCGCCAGCAGCCCCATAAGGGTCACCCTTGAAGCTTTCTTT. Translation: CASSPIRVTLEAFF.

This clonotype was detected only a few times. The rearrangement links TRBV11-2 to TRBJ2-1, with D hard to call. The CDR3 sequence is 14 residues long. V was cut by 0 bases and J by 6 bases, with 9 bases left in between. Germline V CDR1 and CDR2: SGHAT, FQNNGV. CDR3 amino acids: CASSLETPINEQFF. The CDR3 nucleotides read TGTGCCAGCAGCTTAGAGACGCCGATCAATGAGCAGTTCTTC.

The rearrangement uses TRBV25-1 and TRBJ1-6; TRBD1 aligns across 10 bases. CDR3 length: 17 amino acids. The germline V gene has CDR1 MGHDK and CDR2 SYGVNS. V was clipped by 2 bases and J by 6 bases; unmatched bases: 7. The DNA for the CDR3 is TGTGCCAGCAGTGAAATAGGGACAGGGGATGGTAATTCACCCCTCCACTTT. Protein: CASSEIGTGDGNSPLHF.